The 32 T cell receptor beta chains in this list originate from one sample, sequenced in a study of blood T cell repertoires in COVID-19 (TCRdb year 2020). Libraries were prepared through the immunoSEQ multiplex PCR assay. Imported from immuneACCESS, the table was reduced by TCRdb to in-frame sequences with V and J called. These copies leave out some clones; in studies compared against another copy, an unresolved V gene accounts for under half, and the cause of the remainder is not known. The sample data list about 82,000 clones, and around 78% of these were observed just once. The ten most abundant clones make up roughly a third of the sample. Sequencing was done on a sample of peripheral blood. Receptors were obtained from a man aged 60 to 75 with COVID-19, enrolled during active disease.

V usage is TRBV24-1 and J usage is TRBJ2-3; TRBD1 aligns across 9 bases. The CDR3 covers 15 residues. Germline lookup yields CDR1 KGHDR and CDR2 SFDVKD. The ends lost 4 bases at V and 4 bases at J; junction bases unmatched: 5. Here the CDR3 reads CATSEGGQGPDTQYF. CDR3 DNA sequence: TGTGCCACCAGTGAGGGTGGACAGGGGCCAGATACGCAGTATTTT.

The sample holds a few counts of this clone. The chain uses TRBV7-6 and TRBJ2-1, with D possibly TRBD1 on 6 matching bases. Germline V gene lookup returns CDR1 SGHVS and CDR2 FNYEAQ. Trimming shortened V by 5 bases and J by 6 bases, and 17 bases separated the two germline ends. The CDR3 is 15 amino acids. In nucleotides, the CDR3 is TGTGCCAGCAGCGACAAGAGGGGGATGACCAATGAGCAGTTCTTC. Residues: CASSDKRGMTNEQFF.

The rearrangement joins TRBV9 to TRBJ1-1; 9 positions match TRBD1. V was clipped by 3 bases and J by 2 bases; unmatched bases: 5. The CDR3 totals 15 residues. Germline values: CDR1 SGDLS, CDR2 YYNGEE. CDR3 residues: CASSGPGQGNTEAFF. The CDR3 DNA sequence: TGTGCCAGCAGCGGCCCGGGACAGGGTAACACTGAAGCTTTCTTT. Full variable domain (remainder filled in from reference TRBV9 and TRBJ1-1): DSGVTQTPKHLITATGQRVTLRCSPRSGDLSVYWYQQSLDQGLQFLIQYYNGEERAKGNILERFSAQQFPDLHSELNLSSLELGDSALYFCASSGPGQGNTEAFFGQGTRLTVV.

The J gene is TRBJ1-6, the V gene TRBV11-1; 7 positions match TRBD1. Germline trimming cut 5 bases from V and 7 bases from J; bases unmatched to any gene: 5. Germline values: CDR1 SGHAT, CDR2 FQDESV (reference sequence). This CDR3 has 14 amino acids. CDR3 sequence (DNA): TGTGCCAGCAGCGCTCTCAGGGGGAATTCACCCCTCCACTTT. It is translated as CASSALRGNSPLHF.

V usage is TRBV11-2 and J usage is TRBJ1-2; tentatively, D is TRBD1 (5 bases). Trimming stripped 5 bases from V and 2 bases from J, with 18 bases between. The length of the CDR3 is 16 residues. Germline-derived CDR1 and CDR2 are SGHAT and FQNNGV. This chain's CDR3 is CASSPPGGESNYGYTF. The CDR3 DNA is TGTGCCAGCAGCCCTCCCGGAGGGGAGTCGAACTATGGCTACACCTTC.

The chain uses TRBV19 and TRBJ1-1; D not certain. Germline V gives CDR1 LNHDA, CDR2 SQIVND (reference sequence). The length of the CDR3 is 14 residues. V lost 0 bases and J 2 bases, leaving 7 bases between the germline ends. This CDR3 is CASSIDRGNTEAFF. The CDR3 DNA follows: TGTGCCAGTAGTATAGATCGAGGAAACACTGAAGCTTTCTTT.

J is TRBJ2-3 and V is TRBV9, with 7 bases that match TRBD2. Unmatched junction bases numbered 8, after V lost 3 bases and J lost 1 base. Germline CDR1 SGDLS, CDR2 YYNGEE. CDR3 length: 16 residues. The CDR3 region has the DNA TGTGCCAGCAGCGATCCGAGCGGGGTCGGCACAGATACGCAGTATTTT. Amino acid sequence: CASSDPSGVGTDTQYF.

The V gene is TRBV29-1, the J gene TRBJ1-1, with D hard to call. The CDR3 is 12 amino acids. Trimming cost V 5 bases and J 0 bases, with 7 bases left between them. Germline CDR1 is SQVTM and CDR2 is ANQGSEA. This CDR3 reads CSVSHMNTEAFF. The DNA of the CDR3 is TGCAGCGTTTCGCACATGAACACTGAAGCTTTCTTT.

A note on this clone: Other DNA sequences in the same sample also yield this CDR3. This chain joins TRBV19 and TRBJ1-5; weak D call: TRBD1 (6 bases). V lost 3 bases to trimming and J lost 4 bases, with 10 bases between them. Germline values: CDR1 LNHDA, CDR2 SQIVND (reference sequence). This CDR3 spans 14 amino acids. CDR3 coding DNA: TGTGCCAGTAGTATCTCACAGGGTAATCAGCCCCAGCATTTT. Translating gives CASSISQGNQPQHF.

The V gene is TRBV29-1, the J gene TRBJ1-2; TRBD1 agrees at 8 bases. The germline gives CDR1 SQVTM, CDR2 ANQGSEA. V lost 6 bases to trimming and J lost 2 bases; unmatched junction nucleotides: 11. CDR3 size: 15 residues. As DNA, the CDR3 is TGCAGCGTCCGAGCCCCGGACAGGGCAAACTATGGCTACACCTTC. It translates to CSVRAPDRANYGYTF.

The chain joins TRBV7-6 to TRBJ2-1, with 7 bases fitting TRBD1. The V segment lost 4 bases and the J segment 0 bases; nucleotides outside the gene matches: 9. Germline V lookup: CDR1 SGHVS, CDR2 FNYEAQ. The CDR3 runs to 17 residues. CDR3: CASSSPGGRSSYNEQFF. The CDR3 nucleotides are TGTGCCAGCAGCTCACCAGGGGGACGGAGCTCCTACAATGAGCAGTTCTTC.

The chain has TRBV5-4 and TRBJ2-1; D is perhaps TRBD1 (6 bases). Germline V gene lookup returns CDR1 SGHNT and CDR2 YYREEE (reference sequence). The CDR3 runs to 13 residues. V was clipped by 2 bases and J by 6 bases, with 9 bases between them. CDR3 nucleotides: TGTGCCAGCAGCTTAACAGGGTCCAATGAGCAGTTCTTC. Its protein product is CASSLTGSNEQFF.

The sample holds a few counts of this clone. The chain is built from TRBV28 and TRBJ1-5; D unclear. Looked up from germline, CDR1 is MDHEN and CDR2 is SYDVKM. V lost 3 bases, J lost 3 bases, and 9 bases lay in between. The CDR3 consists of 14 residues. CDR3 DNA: TGTGCCAGCAGTTTGGCCGGGATCAATCAGCCCCAGCATTTT. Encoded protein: CASSLAGINQPQHF.

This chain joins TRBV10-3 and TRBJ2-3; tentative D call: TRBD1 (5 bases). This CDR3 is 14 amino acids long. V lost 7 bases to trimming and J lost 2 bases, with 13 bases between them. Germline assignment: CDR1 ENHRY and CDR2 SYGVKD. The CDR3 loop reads CAIKMGRDTDTQYF. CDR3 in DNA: TGTGCCATCAAAATGGGCAGGGACACAGATACGCAGTATTTT.

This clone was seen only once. CDR3 sequence: CASSLSFRTGKFGYGYTF. In DNA form, the CDR3 reads TGTGCCAGCAGCTTGAGTTTCAGGACAGGGAAGTTTGGATATGGCTACACCTTC. This sequence joins TRBV11-2 and TRBJ1-2, with 8 positions matching TRBD1. Trimming cost V 3 bases and J 5 bases; bases outside gene matches: 17. Germline V gene lookup returns CDR1 SGHAT and CDR2 FQNNGV. The CDR3 runs 18 residues.

CDR3 sequence reads: CASSQDPRSSTNEKLFF. In nucleotides, the CDR3 is TGCGCCAGCAGCCAAGATCCGAGGTCTTCAACTAATGAAAAACTGTTTTTT. This chain uses TRBV4-3 with TRBJ1-4; D is uncertain. The CDR3 runs to 17 residues. Trimming stripped 0 bases from V and 0 bases from J, with 11 bases between. The germline V gene encodes CDR1 LGHNA and CDR2 YSLEER.

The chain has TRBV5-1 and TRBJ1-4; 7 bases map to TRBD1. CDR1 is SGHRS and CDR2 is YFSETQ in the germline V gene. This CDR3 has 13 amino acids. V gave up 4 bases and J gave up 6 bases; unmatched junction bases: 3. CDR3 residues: CASSRQGDEKLFF. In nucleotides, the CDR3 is TGCGCCAGCAGCAGGCAGGGGGATGAAAAACTGTTTTTT. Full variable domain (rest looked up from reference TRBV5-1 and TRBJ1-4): KAGVTQTPRYLIKTRGQQVTLSCSPISGHRSVSWYQQTPGQGLQFLFEYFSETQRNKGNFPGRFSGRQFSNSRSEMNVSTLELGDSALYLCASSRQGDEKLFFGSGTQLSVL.

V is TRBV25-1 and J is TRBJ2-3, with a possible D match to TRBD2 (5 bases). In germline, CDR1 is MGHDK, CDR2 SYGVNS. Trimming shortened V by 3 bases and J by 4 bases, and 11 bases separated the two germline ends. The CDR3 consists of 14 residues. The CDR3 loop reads CASSDPGSADTQYF. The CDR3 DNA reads TGTGCCAGCAGTGATCCGGGATCTGCAGATACGCAGTATTTT.

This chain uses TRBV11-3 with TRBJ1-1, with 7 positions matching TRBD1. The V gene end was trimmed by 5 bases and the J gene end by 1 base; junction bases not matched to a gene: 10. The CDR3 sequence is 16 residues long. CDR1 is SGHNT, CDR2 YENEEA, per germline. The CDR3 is CASSPNDRAGNTEAFF. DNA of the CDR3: TGTGCCAGCAGCCCCAACGACAGGGCGGGGAACACTGAAGCTTTCTTT.

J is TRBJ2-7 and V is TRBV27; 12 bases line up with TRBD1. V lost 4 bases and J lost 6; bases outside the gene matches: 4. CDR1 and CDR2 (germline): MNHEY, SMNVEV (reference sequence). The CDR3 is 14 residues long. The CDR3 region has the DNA TGTGCCAGCAGTTCCGGGACAGGGGGCTTCGAGCAGTACTTC. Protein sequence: CASSSGTGGFEQYF.

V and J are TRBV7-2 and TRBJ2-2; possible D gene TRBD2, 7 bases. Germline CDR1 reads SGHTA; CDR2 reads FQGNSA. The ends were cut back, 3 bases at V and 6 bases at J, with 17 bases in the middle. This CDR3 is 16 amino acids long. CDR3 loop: CASSFQGGGIAGELFF. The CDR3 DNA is TGTGCCAGCAGCTTCCAGGGAGGGGGTATCGCCGGGGAGCTGTTTTTT.

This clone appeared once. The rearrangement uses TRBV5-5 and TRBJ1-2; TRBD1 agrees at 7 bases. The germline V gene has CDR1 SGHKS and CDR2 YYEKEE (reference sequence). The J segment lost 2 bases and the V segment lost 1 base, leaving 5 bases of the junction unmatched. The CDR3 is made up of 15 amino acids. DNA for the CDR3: TGTGCCAGCAGCTTGCAGGGGGGCGAGAACTATGGCTACACCTTC. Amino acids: CASSLQGGENYGYTF.

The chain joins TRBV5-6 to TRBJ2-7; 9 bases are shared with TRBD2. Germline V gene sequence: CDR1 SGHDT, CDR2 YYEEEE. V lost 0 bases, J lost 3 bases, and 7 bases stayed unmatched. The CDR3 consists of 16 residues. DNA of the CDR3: TGTGCCAGCAGCTTGGGGCTAGCGGGATGGTTCTACGAGCAGTACTTC. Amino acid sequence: CASSLGLAGWFYEQYF.

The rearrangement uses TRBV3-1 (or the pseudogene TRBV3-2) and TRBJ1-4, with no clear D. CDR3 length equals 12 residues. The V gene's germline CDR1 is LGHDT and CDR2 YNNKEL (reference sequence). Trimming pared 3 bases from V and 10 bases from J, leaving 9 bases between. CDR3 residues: CASSQGGGKLFF. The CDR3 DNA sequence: TGTGCCAGCAGCCAGGGAGGCGGAAAACTGTTTTTT.

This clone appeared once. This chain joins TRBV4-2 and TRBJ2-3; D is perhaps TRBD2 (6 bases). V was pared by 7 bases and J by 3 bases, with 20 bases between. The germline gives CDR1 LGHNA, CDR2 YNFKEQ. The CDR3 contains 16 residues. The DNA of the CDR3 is TGTGCCAGCACCAAATCTCCCCGAAGCGGGACAGATACGCAGTATTTT. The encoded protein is CASTKSPRSGTDTQYF.

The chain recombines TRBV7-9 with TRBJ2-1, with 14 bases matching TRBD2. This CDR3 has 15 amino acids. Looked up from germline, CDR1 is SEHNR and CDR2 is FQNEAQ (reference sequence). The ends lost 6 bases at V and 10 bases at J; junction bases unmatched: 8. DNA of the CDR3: TGTGCCAGCAGTCAACCGGGACTAGCGGGAGTAGAGCAGTTCTTC. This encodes CASSQPGLAGVEQFF. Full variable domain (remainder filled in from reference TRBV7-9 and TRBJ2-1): DTGVSQNPRHKITKRGQNVTFRCDPISEHNRLYWYRQTLGQGPEFLTYFQNEAQLEKSRLLSDRFSAERPKGSFSTLEIQRTEQGDSAMYLCASSQPGLAGVEQFFGPGTRLTVL.

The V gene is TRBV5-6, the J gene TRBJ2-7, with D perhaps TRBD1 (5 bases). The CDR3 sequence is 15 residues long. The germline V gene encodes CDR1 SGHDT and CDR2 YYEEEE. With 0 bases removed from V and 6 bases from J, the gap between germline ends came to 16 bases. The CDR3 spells CASSLASGFDFEQYF. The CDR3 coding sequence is TGTGCCAGCAGCTTGGCATCAGGGTTCGACTTCGAGCAGTACTTC.

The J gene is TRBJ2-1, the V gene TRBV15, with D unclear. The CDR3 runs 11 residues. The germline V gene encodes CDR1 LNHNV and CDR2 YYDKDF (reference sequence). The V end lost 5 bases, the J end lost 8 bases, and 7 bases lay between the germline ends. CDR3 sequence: CATSPRDEQFF. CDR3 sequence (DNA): TGTGCCACCAGCCCCCGGGATGAGCAGTTCTTC.

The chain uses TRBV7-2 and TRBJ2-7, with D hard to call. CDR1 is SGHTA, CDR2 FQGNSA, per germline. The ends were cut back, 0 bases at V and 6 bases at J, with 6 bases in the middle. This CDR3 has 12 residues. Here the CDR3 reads CASSLAVSEQYF. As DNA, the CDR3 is TGTGCCAGCAGCTTAGCTGTCTCCGAGCAGTACTTC. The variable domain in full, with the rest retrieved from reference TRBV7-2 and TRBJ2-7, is GAGVSQSPSNKVTEKGKDVELRCDPISGHTALYWYRQSLGQGLEFLIYFQGNSAPDKSGLPSDRFSAERTGGSVSTLTIQRTQQEDSAVYLCASSLAVSEQYFGPGTRLTVT.

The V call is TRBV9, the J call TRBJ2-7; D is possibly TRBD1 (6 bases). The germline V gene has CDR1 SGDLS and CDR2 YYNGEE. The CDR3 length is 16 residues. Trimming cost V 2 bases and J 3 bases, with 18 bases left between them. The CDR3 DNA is TGTGCCAGCAGCGTGCACGCCGGGACAAATCGCTACGAGCAGTACTTC. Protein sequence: CASSVHAGTNRYEQYF.

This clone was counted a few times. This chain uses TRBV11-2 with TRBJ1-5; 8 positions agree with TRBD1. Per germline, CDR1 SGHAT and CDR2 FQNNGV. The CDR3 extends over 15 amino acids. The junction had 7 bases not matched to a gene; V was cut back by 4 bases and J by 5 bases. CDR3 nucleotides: TGTGCCAGCAGCTCCCTGACAGGGGATGATCAGCCCCAGCATTTT. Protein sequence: CASSSLTGDDQPQHF.

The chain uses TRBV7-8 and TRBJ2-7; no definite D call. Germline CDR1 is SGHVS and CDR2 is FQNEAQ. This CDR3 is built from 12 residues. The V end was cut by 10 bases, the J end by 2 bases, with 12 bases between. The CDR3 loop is CAIVLGPYEQYF. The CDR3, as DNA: TGTGCCATCGTTCTTGGGCCCTACGAGCAGTACTTC.